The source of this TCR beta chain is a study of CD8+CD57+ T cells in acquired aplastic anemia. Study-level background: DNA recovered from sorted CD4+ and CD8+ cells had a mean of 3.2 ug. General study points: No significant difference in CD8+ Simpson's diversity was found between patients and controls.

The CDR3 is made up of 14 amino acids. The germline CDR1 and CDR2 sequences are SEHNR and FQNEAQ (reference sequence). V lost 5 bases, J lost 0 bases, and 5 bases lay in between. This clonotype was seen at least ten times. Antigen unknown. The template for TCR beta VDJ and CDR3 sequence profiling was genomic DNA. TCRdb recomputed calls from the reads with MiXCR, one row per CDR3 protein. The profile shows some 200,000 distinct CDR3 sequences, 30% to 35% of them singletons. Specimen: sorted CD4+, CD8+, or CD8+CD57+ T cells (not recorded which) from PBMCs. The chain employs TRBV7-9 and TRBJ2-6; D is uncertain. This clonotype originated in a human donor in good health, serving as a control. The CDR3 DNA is TGTGCCAGCAGCCTCTTCTCTGGGGCCAACGTCCTGACTTTC. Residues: CASSLFSGANVLTF.